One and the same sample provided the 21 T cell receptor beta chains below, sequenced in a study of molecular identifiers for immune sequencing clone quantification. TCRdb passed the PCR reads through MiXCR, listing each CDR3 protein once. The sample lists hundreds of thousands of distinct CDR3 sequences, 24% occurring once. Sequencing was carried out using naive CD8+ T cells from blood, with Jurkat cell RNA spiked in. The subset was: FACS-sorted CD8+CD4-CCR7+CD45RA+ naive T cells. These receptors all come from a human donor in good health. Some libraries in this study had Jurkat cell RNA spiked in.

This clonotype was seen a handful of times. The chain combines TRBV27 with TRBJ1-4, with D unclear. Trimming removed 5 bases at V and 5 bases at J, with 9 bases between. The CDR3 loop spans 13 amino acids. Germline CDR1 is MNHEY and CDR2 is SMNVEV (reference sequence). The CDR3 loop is CASSVAGNEKLFF. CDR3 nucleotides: TGTGCCAGCAGTGTCGCAGGAAATGAAAAACTGTTTTTT.

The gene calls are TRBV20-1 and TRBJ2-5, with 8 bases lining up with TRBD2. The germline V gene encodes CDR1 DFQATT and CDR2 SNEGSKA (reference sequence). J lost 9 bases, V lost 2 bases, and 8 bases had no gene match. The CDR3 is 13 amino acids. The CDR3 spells CSARKILAEAQYF. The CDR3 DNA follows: TGCAGTGCTAGAAAGATACTAGCGGAGGCCCAGTACTTC.

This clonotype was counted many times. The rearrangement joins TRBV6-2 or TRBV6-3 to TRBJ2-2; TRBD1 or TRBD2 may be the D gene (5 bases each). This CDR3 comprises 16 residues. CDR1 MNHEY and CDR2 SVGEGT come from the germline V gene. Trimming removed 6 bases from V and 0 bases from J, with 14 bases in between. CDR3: CASSPSGTANTGELFF. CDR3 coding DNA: TGTGCCAGCAGCCCTTCCGGGACCGCGAACACCGGGGAGCTGTTTTTT.

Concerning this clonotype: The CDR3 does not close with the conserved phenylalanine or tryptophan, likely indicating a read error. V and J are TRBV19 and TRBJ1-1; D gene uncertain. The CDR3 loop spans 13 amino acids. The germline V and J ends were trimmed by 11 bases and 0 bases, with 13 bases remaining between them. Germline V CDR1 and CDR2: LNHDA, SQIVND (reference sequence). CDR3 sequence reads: CAAEAAMNTEAFL. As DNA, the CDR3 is TGTGCCGCCGAGGCAGCCATGAACACTGAAGCTTTCTTA.

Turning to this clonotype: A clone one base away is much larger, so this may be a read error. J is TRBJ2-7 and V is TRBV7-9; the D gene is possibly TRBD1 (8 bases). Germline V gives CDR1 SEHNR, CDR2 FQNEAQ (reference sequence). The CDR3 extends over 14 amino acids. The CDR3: CTSSHGQGGYEQYF. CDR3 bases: TGTACCAGCAGCCACGGACAGGGAGGGTACGAGCAGTACTTC.

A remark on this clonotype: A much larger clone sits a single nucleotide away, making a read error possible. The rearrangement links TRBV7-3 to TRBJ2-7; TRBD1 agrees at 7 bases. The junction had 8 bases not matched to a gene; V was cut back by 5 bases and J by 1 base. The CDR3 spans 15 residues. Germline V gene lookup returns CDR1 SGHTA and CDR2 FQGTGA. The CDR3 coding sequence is TGTGCCAGCAGCCCCCATAGACAGGGTTCCTACGAGCAGTACTTC. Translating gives CASSPHRQGSYEQYF.

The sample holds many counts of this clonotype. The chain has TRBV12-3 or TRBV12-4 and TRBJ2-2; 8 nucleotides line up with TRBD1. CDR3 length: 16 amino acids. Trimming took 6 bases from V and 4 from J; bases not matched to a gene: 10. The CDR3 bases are TGTGCCAGCAGCGCCGGACAGGGACGGTTCACCGGGGAGCTGTTTTTT. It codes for CASSAGQGRFTGELFF.

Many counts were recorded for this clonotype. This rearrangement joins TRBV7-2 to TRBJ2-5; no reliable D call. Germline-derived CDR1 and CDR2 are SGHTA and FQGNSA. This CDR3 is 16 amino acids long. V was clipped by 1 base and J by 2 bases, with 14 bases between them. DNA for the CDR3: TGTGCCAGCAGCTTAGGCTTAGACGGCCCGCAAGAGACCCAGTACTTC. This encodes CASSLGLDGPQETQYF.

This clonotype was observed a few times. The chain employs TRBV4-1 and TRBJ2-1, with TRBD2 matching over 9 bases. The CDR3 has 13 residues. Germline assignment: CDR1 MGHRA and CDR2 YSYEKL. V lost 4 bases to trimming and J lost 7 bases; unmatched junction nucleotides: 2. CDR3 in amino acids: CASSPREGNEQFF. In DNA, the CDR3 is TGCGCCAGCAGCCCGCGGGAGGGTAATGAGCAGTTCTTC.

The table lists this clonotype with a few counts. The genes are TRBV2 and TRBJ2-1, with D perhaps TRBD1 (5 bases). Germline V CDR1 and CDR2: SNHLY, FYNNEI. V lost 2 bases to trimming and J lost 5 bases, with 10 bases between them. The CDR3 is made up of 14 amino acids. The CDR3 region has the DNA TGTGCCAGCAGTGAATACGACAGTAACAATGAGCAGTTCTTC. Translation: CASSEYDSNNEQFF.

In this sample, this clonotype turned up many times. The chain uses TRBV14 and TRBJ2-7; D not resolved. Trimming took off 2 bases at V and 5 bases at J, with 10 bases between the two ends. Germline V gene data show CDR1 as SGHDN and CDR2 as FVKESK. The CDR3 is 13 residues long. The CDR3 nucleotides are TGTGCCAGCAGCCAACCGGCCTCGAACGAGCAGTACTTC. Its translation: CASSQPASNEQYF.

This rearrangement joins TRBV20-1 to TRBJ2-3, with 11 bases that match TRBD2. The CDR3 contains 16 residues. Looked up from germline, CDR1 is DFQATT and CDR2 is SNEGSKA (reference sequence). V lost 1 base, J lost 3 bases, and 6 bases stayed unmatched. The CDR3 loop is CSARGILAGETDTQYF. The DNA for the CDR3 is TGCAGTGCTAGAGGAATACTAGCGGGAGAAACAGATACGCAGTATTTT.

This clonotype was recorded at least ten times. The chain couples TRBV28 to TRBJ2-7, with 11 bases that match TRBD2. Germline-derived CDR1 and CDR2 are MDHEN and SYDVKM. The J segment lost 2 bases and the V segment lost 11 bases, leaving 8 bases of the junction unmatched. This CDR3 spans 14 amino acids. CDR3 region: CASAGSGRAYEQYF. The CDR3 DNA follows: TGTGCCTCCGCCGGTAGCGGGAGGGCCTACGAGCAGTACTTC.

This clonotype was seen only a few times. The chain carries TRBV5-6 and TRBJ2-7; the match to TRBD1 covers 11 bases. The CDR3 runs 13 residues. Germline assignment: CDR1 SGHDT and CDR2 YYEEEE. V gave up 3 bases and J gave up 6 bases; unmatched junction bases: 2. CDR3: CASSSGTGGEQYF. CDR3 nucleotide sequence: TGTGCCAGCAGCTCCGGGACAGGGGGCGAGCAGTACTTC.

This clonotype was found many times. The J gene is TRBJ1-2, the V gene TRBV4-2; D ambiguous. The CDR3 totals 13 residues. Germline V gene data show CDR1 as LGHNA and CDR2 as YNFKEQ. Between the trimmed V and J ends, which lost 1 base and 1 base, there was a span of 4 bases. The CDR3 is CASSQGGNYGYTF. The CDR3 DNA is TGTGCCAGCAGCCAAGGAGGTAACTATGGCTACACCTTC.

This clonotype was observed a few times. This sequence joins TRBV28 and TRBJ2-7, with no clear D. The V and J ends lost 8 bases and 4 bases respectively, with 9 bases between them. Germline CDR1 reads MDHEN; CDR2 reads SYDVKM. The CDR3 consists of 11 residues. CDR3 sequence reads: CASRSIYEQYF. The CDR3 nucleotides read TGTGCCAGCCGGTCGATTTACGAGCAGTACTTC.

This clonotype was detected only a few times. The CDR3 here is CASSLDGGPTDTQYF. The DNA of the CDR3 is TGTGCCAGCAGCTTAGATGGTGGTCCCACAGATACGCAGTATTTT. The J gene is TRBJ2-3, the V gene TRBV11-3, with unresolved D. Germline CDR1 and CDR2: SGHNT and YENEEA. There are 15 residues in the CDR3. V was cut by 0 bases and J by 2 bases, with 9 bases left in between.

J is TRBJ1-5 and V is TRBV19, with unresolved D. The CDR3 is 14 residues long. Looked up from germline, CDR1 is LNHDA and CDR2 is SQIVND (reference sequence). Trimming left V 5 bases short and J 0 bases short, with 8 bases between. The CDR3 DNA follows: TGTGCCAGTAGTTTAAGGGTTAGCAATCAGCCCCAGCATTTT. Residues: CASSLRVSNQPQHF. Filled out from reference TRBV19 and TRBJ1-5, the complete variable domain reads DGGITQSPKYLFRKEGQNVTLSCEQNLNHDAMYWYRQDPGQGLRLIYYSQIVNDFQKGDIAEGYSVSREKKESFPLTVTSAQKNPTAFYLCASSLRVSNQPQHFGDGTRLSIL.

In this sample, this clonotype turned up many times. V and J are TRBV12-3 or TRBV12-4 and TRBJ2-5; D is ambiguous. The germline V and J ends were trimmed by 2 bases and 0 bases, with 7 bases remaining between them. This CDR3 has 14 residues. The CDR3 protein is CASSLMEYQETQYF. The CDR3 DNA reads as TGTGCCAGCAGTTTAATGGAGTACCAAGAGACCCAGTACTTC.

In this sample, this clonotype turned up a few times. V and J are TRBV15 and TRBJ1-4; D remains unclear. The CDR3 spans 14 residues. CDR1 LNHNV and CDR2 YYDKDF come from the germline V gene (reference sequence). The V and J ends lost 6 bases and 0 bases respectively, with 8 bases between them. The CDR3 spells CATRDIATNEKLFF. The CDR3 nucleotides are TGTGCCACCAGGGATATTGCAACTAATGAAAAACTGTTTTTT.

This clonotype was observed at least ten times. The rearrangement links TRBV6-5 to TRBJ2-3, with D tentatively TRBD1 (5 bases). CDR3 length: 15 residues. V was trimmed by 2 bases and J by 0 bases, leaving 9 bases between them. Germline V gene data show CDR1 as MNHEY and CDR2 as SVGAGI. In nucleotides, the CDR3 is TGTGCCAGCAGTTACGGGGCCGTAAGCACAGATACGCAGTATTTT. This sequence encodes CASSYGAVSTDTQYF.